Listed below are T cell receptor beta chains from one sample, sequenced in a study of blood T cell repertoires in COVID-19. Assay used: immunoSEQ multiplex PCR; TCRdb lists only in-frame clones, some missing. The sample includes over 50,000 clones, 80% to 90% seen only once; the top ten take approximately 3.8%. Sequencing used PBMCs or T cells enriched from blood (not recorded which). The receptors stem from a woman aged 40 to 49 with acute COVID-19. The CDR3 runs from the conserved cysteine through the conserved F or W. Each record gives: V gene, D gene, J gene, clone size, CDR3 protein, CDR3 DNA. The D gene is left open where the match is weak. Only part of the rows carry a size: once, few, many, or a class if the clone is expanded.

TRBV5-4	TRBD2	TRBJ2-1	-	CASSLSGGDHGEQFF	TGTGCCAGCAGCTTAAGCGGGGGGGATCACGGCGAGCAGTTCTTC
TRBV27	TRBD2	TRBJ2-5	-	CASSPLRGVRETQYF	TGTGCCAGCAGTCCTTTGCGGGGGGTCCGCGAGACCCAGTACTTC
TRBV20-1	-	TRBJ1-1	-	CSAFSDTEAFF	TGCAGTGCCTTCAGCGATACTGAAGCTTTCTTT
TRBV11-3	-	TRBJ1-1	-	CASSLSGNTEAFF	TGTGCCAGCAGCTTATCCGGGAACACTGAAGCTTTCTTT
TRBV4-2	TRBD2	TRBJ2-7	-	CASSQDGTSGSYEQYF	TGTGCCAGCAGCCAAGACGGGACTAGCGGATCCTACGAGCAGTACTTC
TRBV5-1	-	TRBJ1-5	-	CASSLQGGSNQPQHF	TGCGCCAGCAGCTTACAGGGAGGGAGCAATCAGCCCCAGCATTTT
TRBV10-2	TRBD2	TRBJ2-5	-	CASSEGGGRQETQYF	TGCGCCAGCAGTGAGGGCGGGGGGCGACAAGAGACCCAGTACTTC
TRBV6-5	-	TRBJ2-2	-	CASSSRLTNTGELFF	TGTGCCAGCAGTTCCCGACTGACGAACACCGGGGAGCTGTTTTTT
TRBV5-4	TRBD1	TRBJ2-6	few	CASFPTGGLFSGANVLTF	TGTGCCAGCTTTCCGACAGGGGGTTTGTTCTCTGGGGCCAACGTCCTGACTTTC
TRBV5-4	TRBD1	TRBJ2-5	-	CASSWPDRGKETQYF	TGTGCCAGCAGCTGGCCGGACAGGGGAAAAGAGACCCAGTACTTC
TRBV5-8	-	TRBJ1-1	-	CASSLTKNTEAFF	TGTGCCAGCAGCTTGACAAAAAACACTGAAGCTTTCTTT
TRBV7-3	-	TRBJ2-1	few	CASSLEVGGSEQFF	TGTGCCAGCAGCTTAGAGGTCGGGGGTAGTGAGCAGTTCTTC
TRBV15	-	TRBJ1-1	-	CATSYSGQNTEAFF	TGTGCCACCAGTTATTCAGGACAGAACACTGAAGCTTTCTTT
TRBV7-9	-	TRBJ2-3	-	CASSLDGGSTDTQYF	TGTGCCAGCAGCTTAGATGGAGGGAGCACAGATACGCAGTATTTT
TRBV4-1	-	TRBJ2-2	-	CASSHVGTGELFF	TGCGCCAGCAGCCACGTCGGGACCGGGGAGCTGTTTTTT
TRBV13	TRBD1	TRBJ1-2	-	CASSLVDRVNYGYTF	TGTGCCAGCAGCTTAGTTGACAGGGTTAACTATGGCTACACCTTC
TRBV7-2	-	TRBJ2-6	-	CASSPRTPSGANVLTF	TGTGCCAGCAGCCCTAGGACACCGTCTGGGGCCAACGTCCTGACTTTC
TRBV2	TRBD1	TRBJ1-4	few	CASRLDRAATNEKLFF	TGTGCCAGCAGATTGGACAGGGCTGCAACTAATGAAAAACTGTTTTTT
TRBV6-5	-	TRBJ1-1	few	CASSYGRGTEAFF	TGTGCCAGCAGTTACGGGAGGGGGACTGAAGCTTTCTTT
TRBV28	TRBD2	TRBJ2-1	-	CASSYNTGLAGGPLQDEQFF	TGTGCCAGCAGTTATAACACCGGACTAGCGGGAGGGCCCCTTCAGGATGAGCAGTTCTTC
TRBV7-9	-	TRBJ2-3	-	CASSFDRTDTQYF	TGTGCCAGCAGCTTCGACAGAACAGATACGCAGTATTTT
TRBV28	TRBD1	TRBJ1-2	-	CASSSQGAYYGYTF	TGTGCCAGCAGTTCGCAGGGGGCGTACTATGGCTACACCTTC
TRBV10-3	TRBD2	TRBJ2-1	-	CAIRRLAGANEQFF	TGTGCCATCAGGAGACTAGCGGGAGCCAATGAGCAGTTCTTC
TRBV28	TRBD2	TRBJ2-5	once	CASSLSLAAVQPPIKETQYF	TGTGCCAGCAGTTTATCCCTAGCGGCCGTCCAACCCCCTATTAAAGAGACCCAGTACTTC
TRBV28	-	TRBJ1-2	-	CASSSYGSTNYGYTF	TGTGCCAGCAGTTCGTACGGGTCTACTAACTATGGCTACACCTTC
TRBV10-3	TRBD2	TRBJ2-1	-	CAISESSGRYEQFF	TGTGCCATCAGTGAGTCTAGCGGGAGGTATGAGCAGTTCTTC
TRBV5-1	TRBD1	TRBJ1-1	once	CASSSGQTNTEAFF	TGCGCCAGCAGCTCGGGACAGACGAACACTGAAGCTTTCTTT
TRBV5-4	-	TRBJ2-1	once	CASSPDTGIRGNEQFF	TGTGCCAGCAGCCCAGATACAGGGATTCGCGGGAATGAGCAGTTCTTC
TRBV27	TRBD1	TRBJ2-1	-	CASSLRDRFKNEQFF	TGTGCCAGCAGCCTCCGGGACAGGTTCAAAAATGAGCAGTTCTTC
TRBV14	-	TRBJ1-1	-	CASSQSSGRNTEAFF	TGTGCCAGCAGCCAAAGTAGTGGGCGAAACACTGAAGCTTTCTTT
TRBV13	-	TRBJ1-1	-	CASSSGQEAFF	TGTGCCAGCAGCTCCGGACAGGAAGCTTTCTTT
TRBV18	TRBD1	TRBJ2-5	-	CASSPSEPQGLETQYF	TGTGCCAGCTCACCTTCAGAGCCACAGGGGCTGGAGACCCAGTACTTC
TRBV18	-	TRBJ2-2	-	CASSPQGFTGELFF	TGTGCCAGCTCACCTCAGGGGTTCACCGGGGAGCTGTTTTTT
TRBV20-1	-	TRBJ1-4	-	CSAQSGEKLFF	TGCAGTGCTCAGTCGGGAGAAAAACTGTTTTTT